This T cell receptor beta chain comes out of a study of immune heterogeneity within non-small cell lung tumors. Bulk tumor genomic DNA, approximately 560 ng per sample, was the template. Several biopsies per primary tumor were taken during surgery, spaced as far apart as possible. Before undergoing curative surgery, patients had newly diagnosed non-small cell lung cancer that was untreated. The sample holds many counts of this clonotype. The antigen remains unidentified. Multiplex PCR amplified the TCR beta CDR3 region. Its first round ran for around 11 cycles with 32 V and 13 J primers. TCRdb independently ran MiXCR on the multiplex PCR reads; one entry per CDR3 protein. This table holds 25,000 to 40,000 distinct CDR3 sequences, around 30% found once. Overall study findings and caveats: Clonotypes of T-cell receptor beta found at high frequency were largely distinct between individual patients. The study found that local T-cell clonality correlated moderately but significantly with local tumor mutational burden (R about 0.34).

Specimen: lung tumor tissue. The sequence derives from a man aged 40-50 years with non-small cell lung cancer.

The CDR3 DNA reads TGTGCCAGTAGTATGAGGTCTACAGGGGGCCCCACCAGCTCCTACGAGCAGTACTTC. Amino acids: CASSMRSTGGPTSSYEQYF. The genes are TRBV19 and TRBJ2-7; 9 nucleotides match TRBD1. Germline V gene lookup returns CDR1 LNHDA and CDR2 SQIVND (reference sequence). The CDR3 has 19 amino acids. V was clipped by 3 bases and J by 0 bases; unmatched bases: 15.